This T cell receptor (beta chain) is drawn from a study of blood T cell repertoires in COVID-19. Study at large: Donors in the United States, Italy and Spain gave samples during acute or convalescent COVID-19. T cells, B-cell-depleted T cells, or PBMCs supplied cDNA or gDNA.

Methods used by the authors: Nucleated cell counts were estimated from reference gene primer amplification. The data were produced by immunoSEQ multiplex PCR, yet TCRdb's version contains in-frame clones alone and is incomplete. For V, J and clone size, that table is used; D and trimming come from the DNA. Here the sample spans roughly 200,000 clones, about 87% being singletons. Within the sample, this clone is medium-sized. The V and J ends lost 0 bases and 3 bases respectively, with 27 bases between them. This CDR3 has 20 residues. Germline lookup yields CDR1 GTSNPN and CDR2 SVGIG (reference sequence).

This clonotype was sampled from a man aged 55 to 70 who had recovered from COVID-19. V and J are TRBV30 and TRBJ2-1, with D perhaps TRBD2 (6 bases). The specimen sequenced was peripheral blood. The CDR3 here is CAWSVRSWGRTNTYYNEQFF. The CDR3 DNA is TGTGCCTGGAGTGTACGCTCTTGGGGTCGGACTAATACGTACTACAATGAGCAGTTCTTC.